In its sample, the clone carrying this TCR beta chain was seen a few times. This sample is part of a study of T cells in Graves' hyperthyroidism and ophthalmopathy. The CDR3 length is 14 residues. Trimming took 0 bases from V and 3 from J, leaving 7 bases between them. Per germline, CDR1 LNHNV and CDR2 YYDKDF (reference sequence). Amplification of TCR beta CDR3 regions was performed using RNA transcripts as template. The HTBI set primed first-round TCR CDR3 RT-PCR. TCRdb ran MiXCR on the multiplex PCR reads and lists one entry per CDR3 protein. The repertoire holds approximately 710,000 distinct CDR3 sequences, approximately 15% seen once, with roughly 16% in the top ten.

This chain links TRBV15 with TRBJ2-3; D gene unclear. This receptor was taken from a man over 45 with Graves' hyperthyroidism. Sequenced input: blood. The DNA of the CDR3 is TGTGCCACCAGCAGAGATCTGGGAACAGATACGCAGTATTTT. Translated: CATSRDLGTDTQYF.